The 18 T cell receptor beta chains below were found in one sample sequenced in a study of blood T cell repertoires in COVID-19. Clones were sequenced by immunoSEQ multiplex PCR, and TCRdb holds only the in-frame ones, with some missing. The sample consists of some 190,000 clones, less than 90% of them appearing once. The sample taken for sequencing was peripheral blood. Receptors originate from a human donor in a cohort sampled during active COVID-19.

This clone has more than one count but fewer than ten. The V and J genes are TRBV27 and TRBJ1-2; 9 positions agree with TRBD1. CDR1 is MNHEY, CDR2 SMNVEV, per germline (reference sequence). The CDR3 loop spans 14 amino acids. Trimming removed 8 bases from V and 3 bases from J; junction bases left unmatched: 7. The CDR3 region is CASETGGADYGYTF. CDR3 bases: TGTGCCAGCGAAACAGGGGGCGCCGACTATGGCTACACCTTC.

This chain connects TRBV19 to TRBJ2-6; D is perhaps TRBD1 (6 bases). The germline V and J ends were trimmed by 4 bases and 3 bases, with 10 bases remaining between them. Germline CDR1 is LNHDA and CDR2 is SQIVND (reference sequence). CDR3 length: 15 residues. CDR3 residues: CASSNPGVGANVLTF. The CDR3 DNA reads as TGTGCCAGTAGTAATCCAGGGGTTGGGGCCAACGTCCTGACTTTC.

The sample holds one count of this clone. The chain is built from TRBV12-5 and TRBJ2-2; TRBD1 agrees at 7 bases. CDR1 LGHNT and CDR2 FRNRAP come from the germline V gene. Germline trimming cut 5 bases from V and 4 bases from J; bases unmatched to any gene: 4. This CDR3 has 14 residues. CDR3 amino acids: CASGPWDSTGELFF. The CDR3 DNA reads TGTGCTAGTGGTCCATGGGACAGCACCGGGGAGCTGTTTTTT.

The genes are TRBV29-1 and TRBJ2-2; tentative D call: TRBD1 (6 bases). V was shortened by 7 bases and J by 1 base, with 16 bases between the two germline ends. The length of the CDR3 is 15 residues. The V gene's germline CDR1 is SQVTM and CDR2 ANQGSEA. The CDR3: CSATPGHLNTGELFF. DNA of the CDR3: TGCAGCGCGACTCCGGGACACCTGAACACCGGGGAGCTGTTTTTT.

The rearrangement joins TRBV21-1 to TRBJ2-2; the listed D gene, TRBD2, was not tested against the DNA. TRBV21-1 is listed as a pseudogene. The CDR3 length is 17 residues. CDR3 DNA sequence: TGTGCCAGCATCAAGGATCGGGAACTTCGAGGCACCGGGGAGCTGTTTTTT. This gives the protein CASIKDRELRGTGELFF.

This rearrangement joins TRBV11-3 to TRBJ2-1; TRBD1 aligns across 7 bases. The CDR3 totals 17 residues. Germline CDR1 SGHNT, CDR2 YENEEA. V shed 0 bases, J shed 4 bases, and the junction held 9 bases outside the gene matches. The CDR3 DNA reads as TGTGCCAGCAGCTTAGATCACCAGACAGGGAGTTACAATGAGCAGTTCTTC. Translating it yields CASSLDHQTGSYNEQFF. Full variable domain (outside the CDR3, taken from reference TRBV11-3 and TRBJ2-1): EAGVVQSPRYKIIEKKQPVAFWCNPISGHNTLYWYLQNLGQGPELLIRYENEEAVDDSQLPKDRFSAERLKGVDSTLKIQPAELGDSAVYLCASSLDHQTGSYNEQFFGPGTRLTVL.

This clone has a single count. V gene TRBV2 combines with J gene TRBJ2-3; 9 bases fit TRBD2. Germline values: CDR1 SNHLY, CDR2 FYNNEI. Trimming removed 7 bases from V and 7 bases from J; junction bases left unmatched: 9. The CDR3 consists of 14 residues. The CDR3 DNA reads TGTGCCAGCACTTCTAGCGGGAATATAAATACGCAGTATTTT. It codes for CASTSSGNINTQYF.

This clone turned up a few times. This chain uses TRBV18 with TRBJ1-5, with D hard to call. Germline CDR1 KGHSH, CDR2 LQKENI. V was pared by 3 bases and J by 3 bases, with 18 bases between. The CDR3 contains 17 residues. The CDR3 reads CASSPTARPTNNQPQHF. CDR3 DNA sequence: TGTGCCAGCTCACCCACCGCCAGACCGACAAACAATCAGCCCCAGCATTTT.

This sequence joins TRBV18 and TRBJ2-7, with D tentatively TRBD1 (6 bases). Trimming shortened V by 3 bases and J by 5 bases, and 14 bases separated the two germline ends. CDR3 length: 14 amino acids. Germline assignment: CDR1 KGHSH and CDR2 LQKENI. CDR3 protein: CASSPQGLIHEQYF. For the CDR3, the DNA is TGTGCCAGCTCACCTCAGGGGCTTATCCACGAGCAGTACTTC.

The V gene is TRBV6-5, the J gene TRBJ2-3; D unresolved. The ends were cut back, 2 bases at V and 0 bases at J, with 9 bases in the middle. Germline V gene lookup returns CDR1 MNHEY and CDR2 SVGAGI. The CDR3 spans 15 residues. The CDR3 region has the DNA TGTGCCAGCAGTTACGACCAGGCTAGCACAGATACGCAGTATTTT. Translation gives CASSYDQASTDTQYF.

V and J are TRBV11-3 and TRBJ2-3, with D maybe TRBD1 (5 bases). This CDR3 comprises 14 residues. The germline V gene has CDR1 SGHNT and CDR2 YENEEA. Trimming cost V 1 base and J 3 bases, with 8 bases left between them. In DNA, the CDR3 is TGTGCCAGCAGCTTAGGACAGACTACAGATACGCAGTATTTT. Its translation: CASSLGQTTDTQYF. Full variable domain (outside the CDR3, taken from reference TRBV11-3 and TRBJ2-3): EAGVVQSPRYKIIEKKQPVAFWCNPISGHNTLYWYLQNLGQGPELLIRYENEEAVDDSQLPKDRFSAERLKGVDSTLKIQPAELGDSAVYLCASSLGQTTDTQYFGPGTRLTVL.

This rearrangement joins TRBV27 to TRBJ2-5, with D hard to call. Per germline, CDR1 MNHEY and CDR2 SMNVEV (reference sequence). There are 15 residues in the CDR3. V lost 0 bases, J lost 2 bases, and 10 bases lay in between. The CDR3 DNA reads TGTGCCAGCAGTTTATCCGCGGCCCCACAAGAGACCCAGTACTTC. Its protein product is CASSLSAAPQETQYF.

The CDR3 DNA sequence: TGTGCCAGCAGCTTAGGGGGGCTCCTCTCTGGGGCCAACGTCCTGACTTTC. This codes for CASSLGGLLSGANVLTF. The rearrangement uses TRBV7-9 and TRBJ2-6; TRBD1 is a possible D gene (6 bases). The V end was cut by 1 base, the J end by 0 bases, with 10 bases between. This CDR3 contains 17 residues. Germline-derived CDR1 and CDR2 are SEHNR and FQNEAQ (reference sequence).

The rearrangement joins TRBV3-1 (or the pseudogene TRBV3-2) to TRBJ2-1, with TRBD2 as a possible D gene (6 bases). The CDR3 has 16 residues. Germline-derived CDR1 and CDR2 are LGHDT and YNNKEL (reference sequence). The V end lost 1 base, the J end lost 2 bases, and 12 bases lay between the germline ends. In DNA, the CDR3 is TGTGCCAGCAGCCAAGGGGGGGTGTCGCCCTACAATGAGCAGTTCTTC. Amino acids: CASSQGGVSPYNEQFF.

The chain joins TRBV28 to TRBJ2-7, with TRBD1 matching 8 bases. The germline gives CDR1 MDHEN, CDR2 SYDVKM. The V gene end was trimmed by 5 bases and the J gene end by 0 bases; junction bases not matched to a gene: 6. This CDR3 is 15 amino acids long. The DNA for the CDR3 is TGTGCCAGCAGTGGACAGGGACCTAGCTCCTACGAGCAGTACGTC. Encoded protein: CASSGQGPSSYEQYV.

The genes are TRBV9 and TRBJ1-2; 7 positions match TRBD1. This CDR3 is built from 16 residues. CDR1 SGDLS and CDR2 YYNGEE come from the germline V gene. Unmatched junction bases numbered 10, after V lost 3 bases and J lost 2 bases. Written as DNA, the CDR3 is TGTGCCAGCAGCGATAGACAGGGTATGGTCAACTATGGCTACACCTTC. Protein product: CASSDRQGMVNYGYTF. The full variable domain, with the rest looked up from reference TRBV9 and TRBJ1-2, is DSGVTQTPKHLITATGQRVTLRCSPRSGDLSVYWYQQSLDQGLQFLIQYYNGEERAKGNILERFSAQQFPDLHSELNLSSLELGDSALYFCASSDRQGMVNYGYTFGSGTRLTVV.

V gene TRBV3-1 (or the pseudogene TRBV3-2) combines with J gene TRBJ1-1; maybe TRBD1 (6 bases). This CDR3 contains 14 residues. V was pared by 4 bases and J by 0 bases, with 9 bases between. Germline CDR1 and CDR2: LGHDT and YNNKEL (reference sequence). In DNA, the CDR3 is TGTGCCAGCAGCCCGGCAGGGGTGAACACTGAAGCTTTCTTT. Amino acids: CASSPAGVNTEAFF.

The J gene is TRBJ2-2, the V gene TRBV7-6; 7 bases map to TRBD1. The CDR3 loop spans 15 amino acids. Germline CDR1 reads SGHVS; CDR2 reads FNYEAQ. After removal of 1 base from V and 5 bases from J, the junction contained 4 bases not matched to a gene. The CDR3 sequence is CASSLEGQMTGELFF. The CDR3 nucleotides are TGTGCCAGCAGCTTAGAGGGACAGATGACCGGGGAGCTGTTTTTT.